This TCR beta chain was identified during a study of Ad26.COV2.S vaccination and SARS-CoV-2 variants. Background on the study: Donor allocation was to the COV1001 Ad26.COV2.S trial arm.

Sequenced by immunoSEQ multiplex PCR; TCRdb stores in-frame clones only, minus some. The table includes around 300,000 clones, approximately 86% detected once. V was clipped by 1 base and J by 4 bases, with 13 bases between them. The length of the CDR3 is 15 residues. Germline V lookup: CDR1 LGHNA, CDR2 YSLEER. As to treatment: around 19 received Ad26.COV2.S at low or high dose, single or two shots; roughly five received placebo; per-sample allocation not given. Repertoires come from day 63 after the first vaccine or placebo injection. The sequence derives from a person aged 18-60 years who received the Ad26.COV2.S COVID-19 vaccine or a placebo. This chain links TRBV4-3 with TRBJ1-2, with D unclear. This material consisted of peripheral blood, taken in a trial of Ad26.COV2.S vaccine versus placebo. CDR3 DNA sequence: TGCGCCAGCAGCCAAGTGTGGGCAGACGCCTATGGCTACACCTTC. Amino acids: CASSQVWADAYGYTF.